This entry is about one T cell receptor beta chain. V was pared by 0 bases and J by 7 bases, with 16 bases between. The CDR3 loop spans 16 amino acids. Looked up from germline, CDR1 is MRHNA and CDR2 is SNTAGT. The repertoire was sequenced with immunoSEQ multiplex PCR; TCRdb's copy has only in-frame clones and lacks some. This sample has approximately 20,000 clones, with over 75% found just once. The data belong to a study of T cell changes during pregnancy in multiple sclerosis. The chain joins TRBV6-4 to TRBJ1-3; D perhaps matches TRBD1 (6 bases). The input for sequencing was CD8+ T cells from peripheral blood mononuclear cells, taken before pregnancy. The sequence was obtained from a female donor with multiple sclerosis, enrolled in a pregnancy study. For the CDR3, the DNA is TGTGCCAGCAGTGACTCGAGGGGGGGAATGGGGAACACCATATATTTT. Its translation: CASSDSRGGMGNTIYF.